Listed below are T cell receptor beta chains from one sample, sequenced in a study of cytomegalovirus exposure and HLA in healthy donors. Generated by immunoSEQ multiplex PCR, the TCRdb table keeps only in-frame clones and is missing some. Of under 250,000 clones in the sample, around 83% were seen once. Material for sequencing was PBMCs. Receptors were obtained from a woman aged 40 to 50 in good health and CMV-seronegative. CDR3s include the opening cysteine and the closing phenylalanine or tryptophan. D genes are given only for firm matches. Only some rows state a clone size, as once, few, many or a class for expanded clones.

d_call j_call cdr3_length clone_size v_call cdr3_nt cdr3_aa
NA TRBJ1-6 11 NA TRBV20-1 TGCAGTGCTAGAGTGGAGGGGCCCCTCCACTTT CSARVEGPLHF
NA TRBJ1-3 14 NA TRBV11-2 TGTGCCAGCAGCCCGTTTCGAAGCGGAAACACCATATATTTT CASSPFRSGNTIYF
TRBD1 TRBJ1-3 17 NA TRBV5-1 TGCGCCAGCAGCTCTCCGGGACAGGGAGGTGGTGGAAACACCATATATTTT CASSSPGQGGGGNTIYF
NA TRBJ2-5 16 NA TRBV30 TGTGCCTGGAGTCTTAGGTTGGGGGCGTTCCAAGAGACCCAGTACTTC CAWSLRLGAFQETQYF
NA TRBJ1-2 13 NA TRBV6-6 TGTGCCAGCAGTCCCCGGACAGAAGGGGGCTACACCTTC CASSPRTEGGYTF
NA TRBJ2-7 13 NA TRBV6-5 TGTGCCAGCAGTGAGGGGGACACGCCCGAGCAGTACTTC CASSEGDTPEQYF
TRBD1 TRBJ1-1 15 NA TRBV30 TGTGCCTGGAGGGGCCGACAGGGGGCTAACACTGAAGCTTTCTTT CAWRGRQGANTEAFF
NA TRBJ1-1 16 NA TRBV4-1 TGCGCCAGCAGCCAAGTCGGGAGAGGGATGAACACTGAAGCTTTCTTT CASSQVGRGMNTEAFF
NA TRBJ1-2 14 NA TRBV28 TGTGCCAGCAGTTTATTAGGGGCGAACTATGGCTACACCTTC CASSLLGANYGYTF
NA TRBJ1-6 14 NA TRBV6-1 TGTGCCAGCAGCAATACAGGGTATAATTCACCCCTCCACTTT CASSNTGYNSPLHF
TRBD2 TRBJ2-1 18 NA TRBV19 TGTGCCAGTAGTACGGGACTAGCGGGAGTTTTCCTTAACAATGAGCAGTTCTTC CASSTGLAGVFLNNEQFF
NA TRBJ2-7 14 NA TRBV27 TGTGCCAGCAGGCCGGGACTGCCCGACTACGAGCAGTACTTC CASRPGLPDYEQYF
NA TRBJ2-1 12 NA TRBV6-5 TGTAGCACAGGGAATCCCTACAATGAGCAGTTCTTC CSTGNPYNEQFF
NA TRBJ1-2 13 NA TRBV9 TGTGCCAGCAGCGATGAGAGGGCTAGAGGCTACACCTTC CASSDERARGYTF
TRBD1 TRBJ1-2 15 few TRBV25-1 TGTGCCAGCAGTGATCCCCAGGGGGTTGGCTATGGCTACACCTTC CASSDPQGVGYGYTF
NA TRBJ1-1 17 NA TRBV1 TGCACCAGCAGCCAAGATCGGTGTAAGGGGGCGGACACTGAAGCTTTCTTT CTSSQDRCKGADTEAFF
TRBD1 TRBJ2-4 15 NA TRBV2 TGTGCCAGCAGTACAGGGGGCTCTGGCAAAAACATTCAGTACTTC CASSTGGSGKNIQYF
NA TRBJ1-3 14 NA TRBV19 TGTGCCAGTAGTTGGGGCAGCTCTGGAAACACCATATATTTT CASSWGSSGNTIYF
TRBD1 TRBJ1-5 14 NA TRBV19 TGTGCCAGTAGTCGACAGGGGCCCAATCAGCCCCAGCATTTT CASSRQGPNQPQHF
NA TRBJ1-2 12 once TRBV6-1 TGTGCCAGCAGTGAATGGGGAGGCGGCTACACCTTC CASSEWGGGYTF
NA TRBJ2-5 10 once TRBV20-1 TGCAGTGCCCCCCGGTCGGCCCAGTACTTC CSAPRSAQYF
TRBD2 TRBJ2-3 12 NA TRBV30 TGTGCCTGGAGACTAGCGGGAAGTACGCAGTATTTT CAWRLAGSTQYF
TRBD1 TRBJ2-3 14 few TRBV6-5 TGTGCCAGCAGTCGGGACAGGGCGACAGATACGCAGTATTTT CASSRDRATDTQYF
NA TRBJ1-1 13 NA TRBV4-1 TGCGCCAGCAGCCAAGACTTCCTTACTGAAGCTTTCTTT CASSQDFLTEAFF
NA TRBJ2-7 12 NA TRBV27 TGTGCCAGCAGTTACGGGGGCTACGAGCAGTACTTC CASSYGGYEQYF
TRBD1 TRBJ2-7 14 once TRBV5-4 TGTGCCAGCAGCCCAGGGACAGGGGACTACGAGCAGTACTTC CASSPGTGDYEQYF
NA TRBJ1-3 17 NA TRBV5-4 TGTGCCAGCAGCTTGGTGGGCAGCAGGGACTCTGGAAACACCATATATTTT CASSLVGSRDSGNTIYF
TRBD2 TRBJ2-1 17 NA TRBV2 TGTGCCAGCCTGGTCCAACTAGCGGGAGGGAGTCACAATGAGCAGTTCTTC CASLVQLAGGSHNEQFF
TRBD2 TRBJ2-2 17 NA TRBV5-1 TGCGCCAGCAGCTCGGGAGGTAGGCGGAAGAACACCGGGGAGCTGTTTTTT CASSSGGRRKNTGELFF
TRBD1 TRBJ1-5 15 NA TRBV27 TGTGCCAGCAGTTTATCAGGGACAGGTGATCAGCCCCAGCATTTT CASSLSGTGDQPQHF
TRBD1 TRBJ2-7 16 NA TRBV5-6 TGTGCCAGCAGCCCCTCGCCGGGACAGGGATTCTACGAGCAGTACTTC CASSPSPGQGFYEQYF
TRBD2 TRBJ2-5 13 NA TRBV29-1 TGCAGCACTAGCGGGAGGAGGGGAGAGACCCAGTACTTC CSTSGRRGETQYF
TRBD1 TRBJ1-2 17 NA TRBV7-9 TGTGCCAGCAGCTTAGACAGGGGCCTATACCAAAACTATGGCTACACCTTC CASSLDRGLYQNYGYTF
TRBD1 TRBJ1-2 15 NA TRBV30 TGTGCCTGGCGATCCGGGACAGGGTTTCGGTATGGCTACACCTTC CAWRSGTGFRYGYTF
NA TRBJ1-1 13 NA TRBV5-4 TGTGCCAGCAGACTTATTAACAGGGCTGAAGCTTTCTTT CASRLINRAEAFF
NA TRBJ1-1 13 NA TRBV25-1 TGTGCCAGCAGTGAATATCTTTACACTGAAGCTTTCTTT CASSEYLYTEAFF
TRBD1 TRBJ1-6 15 NA TRBV27 TGTGCCAGCAGTTCTTACAGGGGGTCGTATTCACCCCTCCACTTT CASSSYRGSYSPLHF
TRBD1 TRBJ2-7 15 NA TRBV11-2 TGTGCCAGCAGCGATCCGGGACAGGGGGCCTACGAGCAGTACTTC CASSDPGQGAYEQYF
NA TRBJ1-4 15 NA TRBV4-1 TGCGCCAGCAGCCAAGAAACGGCGGCGGCTGAAAAACTGTTTTTT CASSQETAAAEKLFF
TRBD2 TRBJ2-7 14 NA TRBV2 TGTGCCTCCGGAGCGGGGACTAGCGGCTACGAGCAGTACTTC CASGAGTSGYEQYF
NA TRBJ2-5 14 NA TRBV28 TGTGCCAGCAGTTTAGGAGGGAAGGGAGAGACCCAGTACTTC CASSLGGKGETQYF
NA TRBJ2-5 14 NA TRBV7-2 TGTGCCAGCAGCTTATACGTGGGGCCGGAGACCCAGTACTTC CASSLYVGPETQYF
TRBD1 TRBJ2-2 19 NA TRBV4-1 TGCGCCAGCAGCCAAGATCGCGGGACAGGGGTTGGTAGGACCGGGGAGCTGTTTTTT CASSQDRGTGVGRTGELFF
NA TRBJ1-4 14 NA TRBV5-1 TGCGCCAGCAGCTCACAGGGAGGGAATGAAAAACTGTTTTTT CASSSQGGNEKLFF